This T cell receptor (beta chain) derives from a study of blood T cells in healthy people across ages. There are many counts of this clonotype. Using a J-beta primer mix together with a sample-barcoded 5' primer, a second PCR was run for roughly 6 to 11 cycles. TCRdb re-called the 5' RACE reads through MiXCR, storing one row per CDR3 protein. This table has over 500,000 distinct CDR3 sequences, over 40% appearing once. V shed 5 bases, J shed 5 bases, and the junction held 11 bases outside the gene matches. Germline V lookup: CDR1 MGHRA, CDR2 YSYEKL. This CDR3 has 15 residues. This TCR was sampled from a woman at least 80 years old in good health. Sequenced: blood. The rearrangement joins TRBV4-1 to TRBJ1-2, with 7 bases fitting TRBD1. DNA of the CDR3: TGCGCCAGCAGCACTATTCCGGGACAGTTGTATGGCTACACCTTC. It specifies CASSTIPGQLYGYTF.